A selection of T cell receptor beta chains follows, all from one sample in a study of neurological immune-mediated disorders. TCRdb analysed the 5' RACE reads with MiXCR anew, one entry per CDR3 protein. Of tens of thousands of distinct CDR3 sequences listed, approximately 3.3% are singletons. Sequencing was performed on PBMCs. The receptors stem from a man in his forties with multiple sclerosis. CDR3s include the opening cysteine and the closing phenylalanine or tryptophan. Each record gives: J gene, V gene, clone size, D gene, CDR3 protein, CDR3 DNA. The D gene is left open where the match is weak. Clone size, where shown, is once, few, many, or a class for clones that have expanded.

TRBJ2-7 TRBV6-1 many - CASSALAYEQYF TGTGCCAGCAGCGCTTTGGCCTACGAGCAGTACTTC
TRBJ2-7 TRBV20-1 many TRBD2 CSATGLAGGHYEQYF TGCAGTGCGACCGGACTAGCGGGGGGGCACTACGAGCAGTACTTC
TRBJ1-4 TRBV30 many - CAWGVGEKLFF TGTGCCTGGGGGGTGGGTGAAAAACTGTTTTTT
TRBJ2-7 TRBV3-1 many - CASSQDSGGLGHEQYF TGTGCCAGCAGCCAAGATTCCGGAGGGCTAGGCCACGAGCAGTACTTC
TRBJ2-2 TRBV20-1 many TRBD2 CSASGLAGLNTGELFF TGCAGTGCTAGTGGGTTAGCGGGGCTGAACACCGGGGAGCTGTTTTTT
TRBJ2-6 TRBV20-1 many - CSAKTGAGANVLTF TGCAGTGCTAAAACAGGTGCTGGGGCCAACGTCCTGACTTTC
TRBJ2-7 TRBV5-1 many - CASSLDSAFYEQYF TGCGCCAGCAGCTTGGACAGCGCTTTCTACGAGCAGTACTTC
TRBJ2-3 TRBV4-1 - - CASSQVWQVGDTQYF TGCGCCAGCAGCCAAGTTTGGCAAGTGGGCGATACGCAGTATTTT
TRBJ2-3 TRBV12-3/TRBV12-4 many - CASSSTDTQYF TGTGCCAGCAGTTCCACAGATACGCAGTATTTT
TRBJ1-5 TRBV28 many - CASSLEDAQHF TGTGCCAGCAGTTTAGAAGACGCCCAGCATTTT
TRBJ2-2 TRBV20-1 many TRBD2 CSASRGGFTPGELFF TGCAGTGCTAGCCGGGGGGGTTTTACGCCCGGGGAGCTGTTTTTT
TRBJ2-2 TRBV7-2 - - CASSPEWGTGELFF TGTGCCAGCAGCCCGGAATGGGGGACCGGGGAGCTGTTTTTT
TRBJ2-6 TRBV10-3 many TRBD1 CAISESDRVAGANVLTF TGTGCCATCAGTGAGTCTGACAGGGTAGCTGGGGCCAACGTCCTGACTTTC
TRBJ2-6 TRBV20-1 many - CSASPSSGANVLTF TGCAGTGCTAGTCCGAGCTCTGGGGCCAACGTCCTGACTTTC
TRBJ2-7 TRBV9 - TRBD1 CASSPGGQGNSYEQYF TGTGCCAGCAGCCCCGGGGGACAGGGGAACTCCTACGAGCAGTACTTC
TRBJ1-6 TRBV3-1 - - CASSQPRGRIPSPLNF TGTGCCAGCAGCCAACCCAGGGGAAGGATCCCTTCACCCCTCAACTTT
TRBJ1-2 TRBV28 many - CASSLGRAGYTF TGTGCCAGCAGTTTGGGTCGCGCCGGCTACACCTTC
TRBJ2-2 TRBV25-1 many TRBD2 CASSVVAGGLAGELFF TGTGCCAGCAGTGTGGTAGCGGGGGGGCTCGCTGGGGAGCTGTTTTTT
TRBJ2-7 TRBV20-1 many TRBD2 CSVPSPGTSGGEEQYF TGCAGTGTTCCCTCCCCCGGGACTAGCGGGGGGGAAGAGCAGTACTTC
TRBJ2-2 TRBV7-3 many TRBD2 CASRPGGADTGELFF TGTGCCAGCAGGCCCGGGGGGGCTGACACCGGGGAGCTGTTTTTT
TRBJ2-1 TRBV4-1 many - CASSPLGSSPVNNEQFF TGCGCCAGCAGCCCCCTGGGGAGCTCCCCGGTGAACAATGAGCAGTTCTTC